This TCR beta chain was profiled in a study of blood T cells in healthy people across ages. The CDR3 has 15 residues. The germline gives CDR1 MNHEY, CDR2 SMNVEV (reference sequence). It was with a sample-barcoded 5' primer and a J-beta primer mix that a second PCR of roughly 7 to 12 cycles was run. One entry per CDR3 protein results from TCRdb running MiXCR on the 5' RACE reads. This sample has about 1.8 million distinct CDR3 sequences; roughly 52% occur once, and the top ten carry 2.1%. V gene TRBV27 combines with J gene TRBJ2-7, with D unclear. The J call may be mistaken, given a closer DNA end match to TRBJ2-5. The sample comprised blood. The source of this sequence is a woman aged 40 to 49 in good health. The DNA for the CDR3 is TGTGCCAGCAGTTTATGGGCGGCTGAGAGGGAGACCCAGTACTTC. Protein: CASSLWAAERETQYF.